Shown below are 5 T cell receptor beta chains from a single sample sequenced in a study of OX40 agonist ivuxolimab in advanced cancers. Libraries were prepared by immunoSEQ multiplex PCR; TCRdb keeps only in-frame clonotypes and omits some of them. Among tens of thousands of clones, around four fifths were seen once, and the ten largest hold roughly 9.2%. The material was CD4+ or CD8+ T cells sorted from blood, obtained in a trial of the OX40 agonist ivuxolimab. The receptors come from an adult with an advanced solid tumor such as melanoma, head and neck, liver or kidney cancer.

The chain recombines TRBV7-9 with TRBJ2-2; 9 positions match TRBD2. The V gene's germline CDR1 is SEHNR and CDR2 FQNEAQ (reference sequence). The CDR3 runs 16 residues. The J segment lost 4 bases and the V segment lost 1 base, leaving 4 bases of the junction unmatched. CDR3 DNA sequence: TGTGCCAGCAGCTTAGGAGGAGCGGGGGGCACCGGGGAGCTGTTTTTT. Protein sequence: CASSLGGAGGTGELFF.

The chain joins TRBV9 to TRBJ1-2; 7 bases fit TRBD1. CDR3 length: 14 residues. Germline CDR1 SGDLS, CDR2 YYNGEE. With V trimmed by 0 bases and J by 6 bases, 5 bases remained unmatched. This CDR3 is CASSVVGQGDGYTF. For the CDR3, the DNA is TGTGCCAGCAGCGTAGTGGGCCAGGGGGATGGCTACACCTTC.

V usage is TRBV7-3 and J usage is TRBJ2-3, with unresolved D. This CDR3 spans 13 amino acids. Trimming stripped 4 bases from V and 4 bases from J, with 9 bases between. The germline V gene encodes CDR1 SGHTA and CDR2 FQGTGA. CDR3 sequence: CASSSFGADTQYF. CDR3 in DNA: TGTGCCAGCAGCTCTTTTGGGGCAGATACGCAGTATTTT.

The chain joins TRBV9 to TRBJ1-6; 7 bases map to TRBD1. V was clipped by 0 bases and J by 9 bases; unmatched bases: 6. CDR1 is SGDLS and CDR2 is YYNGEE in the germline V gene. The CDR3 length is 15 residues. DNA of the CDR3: TGTGCCAGCAGCGTAGACAGGGGCCAGGCTTCACCCCTCCACTTT. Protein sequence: CASSVDRGQASPLHF.

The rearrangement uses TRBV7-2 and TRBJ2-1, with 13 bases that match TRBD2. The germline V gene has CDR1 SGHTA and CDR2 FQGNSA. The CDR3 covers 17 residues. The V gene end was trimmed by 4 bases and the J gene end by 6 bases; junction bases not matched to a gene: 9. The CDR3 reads CASSSHRLAGGPNEQFF. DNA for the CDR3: TGTGCCAGCAGCTCCCATCGACTAGCGGGGGGCCCCAATGAGCAGTTCTTC.